The present T cell receptor (beta chain) was sequenced within a study of blood T cell repertoires in COVID-19. Study-wide background: COVID-19 samples from acute and convalescent phases originated in the United States, Italy and Spain. In each case, the material was cDNA or gDNA derived from T cells, B-cell-depleted T cells, or PBMCs.

Assay: immunoSEQ multiplex PCR; the TCRdb copy retains only in-frame clones and omits some. In the table there are about 170,000 clones, approximately 85% of which are singletons. The Seattle patients, enrolled during active infection, were followed longitudinally. Germline values: CDR1 SNHLY, CDR2 FYNNEI. The CDR3 is 14 residues long. After removal of 7 bases from V and 1 base from J, the junction contained 4 bases not matched to a gene. Input material: peripheral blood. The chain couples TRBV2 to TRBJ2-3; 8 nucleotides agree with TRBD1. The sequence came from a man at least 80 years old with COVID-19, enrolled during active disease. The chain's CDR3 is CASKPDRGTDTQYF. Written as DNA, the CDR3 is TGTGCCAGCAAGCCGGACAGGGGCACAGATACGCAGTATTTT.